Each of the 28 T cell receptor beta chains below was sequenced from the same sample in a study of CD8+ T cells in alopecia areata. The treatment here: oral pan-JAK inhibitor, 5-10 mg twice daily. Following RNA extraction, reverse transcription yielded cDNA that acted as the sequencing template. Some clones are missing from TCRdb's copy, which holds only in-frame ones; the method was immunoSEQ multiplex PCR. Altogether fewer than 250,000 clones are present, roughly 60% being singletons, with the ten largest covering approximately 0.93%. The sequences come from CD4+ T cells sorted from blood, collected at week 24, from a patient treated with tofacitinib. These receptors came from a human donor with alopecia areata.

The rearrangement uses TRBV7-2 and TRBJ2-5, with D possibly being TRBD1 (5 bases). This CDR3 contains 15 residues. V gave up 1 base and J gave up 5 bases, with 14 bases separating them. From germline, CDR1 is SGHTA and CDR2 FQGNSA. CDR3 sequence reads: CASSLGFRDIETQYF. The CDR3 DNA reads TGTGCCAGCAGCTTAGGTTTCAGGGATATTGAGACCCAGTACTTC.

There are a few counts of this clone. V usage is TRBV14 and J usage is TRBJ2-2, with unresolved D. Per germline, CDR1 SGHDN and CDR2 FVKESK. V lost 2 bases and J lost 1, with 2 bases in between. This CDR3 region has 13 residues. As DNA, the CDR3 is TGTGCCAGCAGCCAACAGAACACCGGGGAGCTGTTTTTT. Protein: CASSQQNTGELFF.

The chain recombines TRBV27 with TRBJ2-7, with D perhaps assigned TRBD1 or TRBD2 (7 bases each). Trimming took 3 bases from V and 4 from J, leaving 13 bases between them. Germline CDR1 is MNHEY and CDR2 is SMNVEV (reference sequence). The CDR3 runs 14 residues. The CDR3 loop reads CASSFGQGGYEQYF. The CDR3 coding sequence is TGTGCCAGCAGTTTTGGCCAGGGGGGGTACGAGCAGTACTTC.

This chain joins TRBV2 and TRBJ2-1, with 11 nucleotides matching TRBD2. V shed 2 bases, J shed 9 bases, and the junction held 6 bases outside the gene matches. This CDR3 has 15 residues. CDR1 SNHLY and CDR2 FYNNEI come from the germline V gene. CDR3 loop: CASSETGGLAVEQFF. The CDR3 nucleotides are TGTGCCAGCAGTGAAACGGGGGGACTAGCGGTTGAGCAGTTCTTC.

V usage is TRBV18 and J usage is TRBJ1-2; tentatively, D is TRBD1 (5 bases). This CDR3 spans 13 amino acids. V lost 3 bases and J 8 bases, leaving 13 bases between the germline ends. Germline CDR1 is KGHSH and CDR2 is LQKENI. The CDR3 sequence: CASSPQQDSGYTF. In nucleotides, the CDR3 is TGTGCCAGCTCACCTCAACAGGATTCGGGCTACACCTTC. Full variable domain (rest looked up from reference TRBV18 and TRBJ1-2): NAGVMQNPRHLVRRRGQEARLRCSPMKGHSHVYWYRQLPEEGLKFMVYLQKENIIDESGMPKERFSAEFPKEGPSILRIQQVVRGDSAAYFCASSPQQDSGYTFGSGTRLTVV.

This clone was counted only a few times. This chain links TRBV29-1 with TRBJ2-5; D might be TRBD1 (5 bases). This CDR3 contains 11 residues. Per germline, CDR1 SQVTM and CDR2 ANQGSEA. V dropped 5 bases and J dropped 2 bases, with 6 bases sitting between them. CDR3 residues: CSVRQQETQYF. The CDR3 DNA reads TGCAGCGTTCGACAGCAAGAGACCCAGTACTTC.

The chain links TRBV6-4 to TRBJ1-5; no definite D call. V dropped 1 base and J dropped 2 bases, with 9 bases sitting between them. The germline gives CDR1 MRHNA, CDR2 SNTAGT. CDR3 length: 15 amino acids. CDR3 nucleotides: TGTGCCAGCAGTGACTGCCCCGGGGGCAATCAGCCCCAGCATTTT. Its protein product is CASSDCPGGNQPQHF.

This clone was detected once. This rearrangement joins TRBV18 to TRBJ1-6, with unresolved D. CDR3 length equals 15 residues. CDR1 and CDR2 (germline): KGHSH, LQKENI. V dropped 4 bases and J dropped 7 bases, with 14 bases sitting between them. The CDR3 sequence is CASSQSWQMNSPLHF. DNA for the CDR3: TGTGCCAGCTCACAGTCATGGCAGATGAATTCACCCCTCCACTTT.

The chain has TRBV6-6 and TRBJ1-1; no clear D. V was shortened by 6 bases and J by 7 bases, with 15 bases between the two germline ends. This CDR3 spans 13 amino acids. From germline, CDR1 is MNHNY and CDR2 SVGAGI (reference sequence). CDR3 residues: CASRLLDRNEAFF. The CDR3 bases are TGTGCCAGCAGATTACTAGACCGGAATGAAGCTTTCTTT.

This clone came up a few times. The chain employs TRBV7-2 and TRBJ2-3, with D possibly TRBD1 on 6 matching bases. The germline V gene encodes CDR1 SGHTA and CDR2 FQGNSA. Trimming removed 3 bases from V and 1 base from J, with 11 bases in between. The CDR3 extends over 15 amino acids. CDR3 region: CASSLGALGTDTQYF. Here the CDR3 DNA reads TGTGCCAGCAGCTTGGGGGCGCTTGGCACAGATACGCAGTATTTT.

As regards this clone: The sample holds other DNA sequences that translate to the same CDR3. This chain links TRBV29-1 with TRBJ1-1; possible D gene TRBD1, 5 bases. Looked up from germline, CDR1 is SQVTM and CDR2 is ANQGSEA. V gave up 7 bases and J gave up 0 bases, with 12 bases separating them. This CDR3 spans 13 amino acids. CDR3 bases: TGCAGCGCCGCAGGGACCCTGAACACTGAAGCTTTCTTT. Its protein is CSAAGTLNTEAFF. Filled out from reference TRBV29-1 and TRBJ1-1, the complete variable domain reads SAVISQKPSRDICQRGTSLTIQCQVDSQVTMMFWYRQQPGQSLTLIATANQGSEATYESGFVIDKFPISRPNLTFSTLTVSNMSPEDSSIYLCSAAGTLNTEAFFGQGTRLTVV.

This clone showed up just once. V is TRBV5-1 and J is TRBJ2-5; a possible D gene is TRBD2 (5 bases). The CDR3 consists of 14 residues. CDR1 SGHRS and CDR2 YFSETQ come from the germline V gene. Trimming took 3 bases from V and 2 from J, leaving 11 bases between them. CDR3 in DNA: TGCGCCAGCAGCTGGAGCGGTAATCAAGAGACCCAGTACTTC. Translating gives CASSWSGNQETQYF.

This chain links TRBV28 with TRBJ1-2, with D perhaps matching TRBD1 (5 bases). CDR1 is MDHEN and CDR2 is SYDVKM in the germline V gene. Trimming stripped 4 bases from V and 2 bases from J, with 14 bases between. The CDR3 totals 15 residues. Here the CDR3 DNA reads TGTGCCAGCAGTTCGGTCTTGGGACTCAACTATGGCTACACCTTC. Amino acids: CASSSVLGLNYGYTF.

The chain couples TRBV7-9 to TRBJ2-1; D is undetermined. This CDR3 contains 11 residues. The V gene lost 3 bases and the J gene lost 9 bases, with 6 bases spanning the gap. Germline assignment: CDR1 SEHNR and CDR2 FQNEAQ (reference sequence). This CDR3 is CASSFDLEQFF. The CDR3 bases are TGTGCCAGCAGCTTCGATCTTGAGCAGTTCTTC.

The rearrangement links TRBV9 to TRBJ2-1, with a weak D call TRBD2 (7 bases). The V and J ends lost 0 bases and 9 bases respectively, with 16 bases between them. Germline V gene lookup returns CDR1 SGDLS and CDR2 YYNGEE. The CDR3 runs to 15 residues. CDR3 sequence reads: CASSVAGGPRGEQFF. For the CDR3, the DNA is TGTGCCAGCAGCGTAGCGGGGGGCCCGCGCGGTGAGCAGTTCTTC.

This sequence joins TRBV9 and TRBJ2-7, with D possibly being TRBD1 (6 bases). The V gene's germline CDR1 is SGDLS and CDR2 YYNGEE. The CDR3 is made up of 15 amino acids. The V gene lost 0 bases and the J gene lost 4 bases, with 14 bases spanning the gap. As DNA, the CDR3 is TGTGCCAGCAGCGTAGAGGTTGGGGGCGGGTACGAGCAGTACTTC. Its protein is CASSVEVGGGYEQYF.

V and J are TRBV27 and TRBJ2-3; TRBD1 might be the D (6 bases). The CDR3 is 16 residues long. The germline CDR1 and CDR2 sequences are MNHEY and SMNVEV (reference sequence). Trimming removed 3 bases from V and 0 bases from J, with 13 bases in between. CDR3 in amino acids: CASSFLGAGSTDTQYF. The CDR3 coding sequence is TGTGCCAGCAGTTTTCTGGGGGCCGGGAGCACAGATACGCAGTATTTT.

In this sample, this clone turned up once. V is TRBV4-1 and J is TRBJ2-2; 9 positions agree with TRBD1. Germline V gene sequence: CDR1 MGHRA, CDR2 YSYEKL. J gave up 8 bases and V 5 bases, and 9 bases lay outside the gene matches. This CDR3 comprises 15 residues. The CDR3 region has the DNA TGCGCCAGCAGCGCGGAACAGGGGGCGCGAGGGGAGCTGTTTTTT. Residues: CASSAEQGARGELFF.

The V and J genes are TRBV7-2 and TRBJ2-3; 14 nucleotides line up with TRBD2. V was pared by 7 bases and J by 4 bases, with 1 base of the junction left unmatched. The CDR3 loop spans 14 amino acids. Germline values: CDR1 SGHTA, CDR2 FQGNSA. In DNA form, the CDR3 reads TGTGCCAGCAAGACTAGCGGGGGGGCAGATACGCAGTATTTT. As protein: CASKTSGGADTQYF.

This clone has just a few counts. The V and J genes are TRBV29-1 and TRBJ1-1, with 7 positions matching TRBD1. Germline assignment: CDR1 SQVTM and CDR2 ANQGSEA. The CDR3 loop spans 12 amino acids. CDR3 in DNA: TGCAGGGTGTCAGGGGGGGACACTGAAGCTTTCTTT. Translated, it gives CRVSGGDTEAFF.

This chain links TRBV30 with TRBJ1-5; D possibly corresponds to TRBD1 (5 bases). CDR1 and CDR2 from the germline V gene are GTSNPN and SVGIG (reference sequence). V lost 2 bases and J 0 bases, leaving 11 bases between the germline ends. CDR3 length: 15 residues. CDR3 DNA sequence: TGTGCCTGGAGTCCACGCGGACATAGCAATCAGCCCCAGCATTTT. This codes for CAWSPRGHSNQPQHF.

The chain carries TRBV27 and TRBJ1-1; no clear D gene. Trimming stripped 5 bases from V and 1 base from J, with 11 bases between. The CDR3 contains 14 residues. In germline, CDR1 is MNHEY, CDR2 SMNVEV (reference sequence). The CDR3 DNA reads as TGTGCCAGCAGTAAAAAGGGCCAGAACACTGAAGCTTTCTTT. Translated, it gives CASSKKGQNTEAFF.

CDR3 amino acids: CATSRNPGVNNSPLHF. The CDR3 DNA is TGTGCCACCAGCAGAAACCCCGGGGTAAATAATTCACCCCTCCACTTT. J is TRBJ1-6 and V is TRBV15; no clear D. This CDR3 has 16 residues. The V end lost 2 bases, the J end lost 5 bases, and 13 bases lay between the germline ends. CDR1 and CDR2 from the germline V gene are LNHNV and YYDKDF (reference sequence).

CDR3 amino acids: CASSRPGGADTQYF. The CDR3 DNA follows: TGTGCCAGCTCACGACCCGGGGGCGCAGATACGCAGTATTTT. The V call is TRBV18, the J call TRBJ2-3; D possibly matches TRBD1 or TRBD2 (6 bases each). The germline V gene has CDR1 KGHSH and CDR2 LQKENI. Trimming left V 4 bases short and J 4 bases short, with 12 bases between. The CDR3 contains 14 residues.

This clone appeared many times. The chain carries TRBV6-1 and TRBJ1-2; maybe TRBD1 (6 bases). Per germline, CDR1 MNHNS and CDR2 SASEGT. This CDR3 has 14 residues. V was shortened by 2 bases and J by 3 bases, with 10 bases between the two germline ends. The CDR3 DNA reads TGTGCCAGCAGTGAAACAGGGAAGGACTATGGCTACACCTTC. It codes for CASSETGKDYGYTF.

The chain employs TRBV29-1 and TRBJ1-5; no firm D call. V was shortened by 1 base and J by 7 bases, with 8 bases between the two germline ends. CDR1 and CDR2 (germline): SQVTM, ANQGSEA. There are 12 residues in the CDR3. Here the CDR3 reads CSVEVSSQPQHF. The CDR3 DNA follows: TGCAGCGTTGAAGTCTCATCGCAGCCCCAGCATTTT.

The rearrangement links TRBV29-1 to TRBJ1-2; no clear D. Trimming removed 4 bases at V and 0 bases at J, with 12 bases between. The germline V gene has CDR1 SQVTM and CDR2 ANQGSEA. This CDR3 contains 14 residues. CDR3 coding DNA: TGCAGCGTTGGCCCGTTGACACCTAACTATGGCTACACCTTC. This encodes CSVGPLTPNYGYTF.

The chain is built from TRBV11-2 and TRBJ2-7; 8 bases align to TRBD1. Germline lookup yields CDR1 SGHAT and CDR2 FQNNGV. CDR3 length: 14 amino acids. V gave up 0 bases and J gave up 5 bases; unmatched junction bases: 3. The CDR3 coding sequence is TGTGCCAGCAGCTTAGATGGGGGACAGGACGAGCAGTACTTC. This gives the protein CASSLDGGQDEQYF.